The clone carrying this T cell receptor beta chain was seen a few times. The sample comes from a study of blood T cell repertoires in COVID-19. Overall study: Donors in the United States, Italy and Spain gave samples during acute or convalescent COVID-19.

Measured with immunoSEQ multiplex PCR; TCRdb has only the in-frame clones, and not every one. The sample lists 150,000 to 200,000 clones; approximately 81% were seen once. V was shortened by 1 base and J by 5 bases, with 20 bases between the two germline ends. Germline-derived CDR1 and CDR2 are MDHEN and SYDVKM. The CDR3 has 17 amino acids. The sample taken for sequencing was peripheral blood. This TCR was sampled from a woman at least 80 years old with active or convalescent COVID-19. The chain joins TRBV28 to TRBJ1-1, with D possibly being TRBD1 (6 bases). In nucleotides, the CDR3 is TGTGCCAGCAGTTTATTGGGGGGGAGTGCTCAGGGGACTGAAGCTTTCTTT. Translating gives CASSLLGGSAQGTEAFF.